The 5 T cell receptor beta chains presented below share a single source sample, sequenced in a study of beta chain features in type 1 diabetes. Study outcomes and limitations: Among all four CD4+ subsets, Type 1 diabetes patients had TCRB CDR3s that were moderately but significantly shorter.

Their target antigens are unknown. Sequencing targeted expressed TCRB transcripts, as all isolated RNA had been reverse transcribed. Clones were sequenced by immunoSEQ multiplex PCR, and TCRdb holds only the in-frame ones, with some missing. The sample shows under 850,000 clones, under 15% of them seen only once. Sequencing was carried out using naive CD4+ T cells from blood. The source is a man aged 18 to 29 with type 1 diabetes.

This clone came up a few times. The rearrangement links TRBV14 to TRBJ1-2; no firm D call. CDR1 SGHDN and CDR2 FVKESK come from the germline V gene. Trimming stripped 1 base from V and 8 bases from J, with 8 bases between. This CDR3 is built from 12 residues. CDR3 region: CASSQVNRGYTF. CDR3 nucleotide sequence: TGTGCCAGCAGCCAAGTCAATAGAGGCTACACCTTC.

The rearrangement joins TRBV6-5 to TRBJ2-1; no reliable D call. CDR3 length: 14 residues. Trimming took 0 bases from V and 5 from J, leaving 8 bases between them. Germline CDR1 MNHEY, CDR2 SVGAGI. CDR3 residues: CASSYSGRNNEQFF. DNA for the CDR3: TGTGCCAGCAGTTACTCGGGCAGGAACAATGAGCAGTTCTTC.

The rearrangement links TRBV6-1 to TRBJ2-5; D ambiguous. Germline CDR1 is MNHNS and CDR2 is SASEGT. The CDR3 spans 11 residues. V shed 5 bases and J shed 5 bases, with 6 bases lying between them. This CDR3 is CASSYGETQYF. In DNA form, the CDR3 reads TGTGCCAGCAGTTACGGGGAGACCCAGTACTTC.

CDR3 sequence (DNA): TGTGCCTGGAGTCGGGGGGATCAGCCCCAGCATTTT. The encoded protein is CAWSRGDQPQHF. The chain joins TRBV30 to TRBJ1-5; D possibly corresponds to TRBD1 (5 bases). CDR1 and CDR2 from the germline V gene are GTSNPN and SVGIG (reference sequence). V was clipped by 2 bases and J by 5 bases, with 7 bases between them. CDR3 length: 12 amino acids.

The V and J genes are TRBV7-2 and TRBJ2-5, with TRBD2 matching 10 bases. The germline V gene has CDR1 SGHTA and CDR2 FQGNSA. The CDR3 is 15 residues long. Trimming removed 1 base from V and 6 bases from J; junction bases left unmatched: 5. CDR3 sequence: CASSLGLAGEKTQYF. CDR3 nucleotides: TGTGCCAGCAGCTTAGGGCTAGCGGGGGAAAAGACCCAGTACTTC.